The 19 T cell receptor beta chains reported below all come from one sample, sequenced in a study of blood T cell repertoires in COVID-19. Profiling relied on immunoSEQ multiplex PCR, and the TCRdb table lists in-frame clones only, not all of them. Here the sample spans 200,000 or so clones, roughly 84% being singletons. Sequencing input: peripheral blood. Receptors were obtained from a man aged 50 or older with COVID-19, enrolled during active disease.

To note about this clone: Its ends do not fully match the called genes, so a read error is possible. The chain is built from TRBV7-3 and TRBJ2-2, with D tentatively TRBD1 (5 bases). Germline V gene sequence: CDR1 SGHTA, CDR2 FQGTGA. This CDR3 contains 14 residues. CDR3 protein: CASSLKPGIGELFF. CDR3 coding DNA: TGTGCCAGCAGTTTAAAACCAGGGATCGGGGAGCTGTTTTTT.

The chain recombines TRBV27 with TRBJ1-2, with TRBD1 matching over 9 bases. The CDR3 loop spans 16 amino acids. V gave up 2 bases and J gave up 0 bases; unmatched junction bases: 4. Looked up from germline, CDR1 is MNHEY and CDR2 is SMNVEV (reference sequence). The CDR3 region has the DNA TGTGCCAGCAGTTTAGTGGGACAGGGATCTAACTATGGCTACACCTTC. Encoded protein: CASSLVGQGSNYGYTF.

This chain connects TRBV6-2 or TRBV6-3 to TRBJ1-1; a possible D gene is TRBD1 (6 bases). The CDR3 has 15 amino acids. The germline CDR1 and CDR2 sequences are MNHEY and SVGEGT. Trimming stripped 0 bases from V and 3 bases from J, with 11 bases between. The CDR3 protein is CASSYSSTGYTEAFF. The CDR3 coding sequence is TGTGCCAGCAGTTACTCGAGTACAGGGTACACTGAAGCTTTCTTT.

The gene calls are TRBV4-3 and TRBJ1-1; D is unresolved. Germline V gene sequence: CDR1 LGHNA, CDR2 YSLEER. V shed 1 base and J shed 5 bases, with 14 bases lying between them. The CDR3 is 15 residues long. The CDR3 loop reads CASSQGAAEGTEAFF. CDR3 DNA sequence: TGCGCCAGCAGCCAAGGAGCCGCCGAGGGTACTGAAGCTTTCTTT.

V and J are TRBV7-6 and TRBJ2-2, with D perhaps matching TRBD1 (6 bases). CDR1 SGHVS and CDR2 FNYEAQ come from the germline V gene. The CDR3 has 14 residues. The germline V and J ends were trimmed by 0 bases and 9 bases, with 11 bases remaining between them. The CDR3 DNA is TGTGCCAGCAGCTTAGCTACAGGGAGCTGGGAGCTGTTTTTT. Amino acids: CASSLATGSWELFF.

The rearrangement uses TRBV29-1 and TRBJ2-7; the match to TRBD2 covers 8 bases. The CDR3 is 13 residues long. After removal of 6 bases from V and 4 bases from J, the junction contained 8 bases not matched to a gene. Per germline, CDR1 SQVTM and CDR2 ANQGSEA. The CDR3 nucleotides read TGCAGCGTGAGCCTGTCTAGCGGGTACGAGCAGTACTTC. Translation gives CSVSLSSGYEQYF.

With respect to this clone: The same CDR3 also results from other DNA sequences found in this sample. This rearrangement joins TRBV9 to TRBJ2-7; TRBD2 aligns across 11 bases. CDR3 length equals 15 residues. Losses at the gene ends were 0 bases for V and 1 base for J; bases not matched to a gene: 0. The germline CDR1 and CDR2 sequences are SGDLS and YYNGEE. CDR3 amino acids: CASSVGLAGSYEQYF. DNA for the CDR3: TGTGCCAGCAGCGTAGGACTAGCGGGATCCTACGAGCAGTACTTC.

J is TRBJ1-2 and V is TRBV28; D is ambiguous. The CDR3 extends over 14 amino acids. V lost 6 bases, J lost 2 bases, and 13 bases lay in between. From germline, CDR1 is MDHEN and CDR2 SYDVKM. The CDR3 nucleotides are TGTGCCAGCAGCCCCCCAGGCTCCAACTATGGCTACACCTTC. Residues: CASSPPGSNYGYTF.

The V call is TRBV5-1, the J call TRBJ2-7, with D perhaps matching TRBD2 (6 bases). The CDR3 totals 15 residues. Trimming pared 5 bases from V and 2 bases from J, leaving 17 bases between. CDR1 and CDR2 from the germline V gene are SGHRS and YFSETQ. The CDR3 loop is CASREGPAATYEQYF. CDR3 DNA: TGCGCCAGCAGGGAGGGTCCCGCCGCAACCTACGAGCAGTACTTC.

This clone was seen just once. CDR3 coding DNA: TGTGCCAGCTCACCACGGGACAGGGTGTACGAGCAGTACTTC. Amino acid sequence: CASSPRDRVYEQYF. This chain links TRBV18 with TRBJ2-7, with 9 bases that match TRBD1. The V segment lost 1 base and the J segment 4 bases; nucleotides outside the gene matches: 2. Germline loops: CDR1 KGHSH, CDR2 LQKENI. The CDR3 runs to 14 residues.

The rearrangement joins TRBV6-5 to TRBJ2-3; 9 nucleotides match TRBD2. The CDR3 runs 12 residues. Looked up from germline, CDR1 is MNHEY and CDR2 is SVGAGI. V trimming: 8 bases; J trimming: 6 bases; junction bases outside the gene matches: 3. The CDR3 coding sequence is TGTGCCAGCGCTACTAGCGGGGATACGCAGTATTTT. It encodes CASATSGDTQYF.

The chain has TRBV24-1 and TRBJ2-5, with 12 positions matching TRBD2. Germline lookup yields CDR1 KGHDR and CDR2 SFDVKD. The CDR3 contains 17 residues. J lost 5 bases, V lost 2 bases, and 8 bases had no gene match. This chain's CDR3 is CATSDSQLAGGVETQYF. For the CDR3, the DNA is TGTGCCACCAGTGATTCTCAACTAGCGGGAGGTGTTGAGACCCAGTACTTC.

Details on this clone: The junction does not match germline at one end; this may be a read error. The genes are TRBV6-5 and TRBJ2-1, with 11 bases identical to TRBD1. Germline V gives CDR1 MNHEY, CDR2 SVGAGI. The CDR3 has 13 amino acids. The chain's CDR3 is CASSDSGTGGQFF. Here the CDR3 DNA reads TGTGCCAGCAGTGACTCCGGGACAGGGGGTCAGTTCTTC.

This sequence joins TRBV7-9 and TRBJ2-5, with D unresolved. The CDR3 totals 15 residues. V was trimmed by 1 base and J by 3 bases, leaving 12 bases between them. Germline V lookup: CDR1 SEHNR, CDR2 FQNEAQ (reference sequence). The CDR3: CASSLGLRSEETQYF. DNA of the CDR3: TGTGCCAGCAGCTTAGGCCTACGGAGCGAAGAGACCCAGTACTTC.

V is TRBV5-4 and J is TRBJ2-7, with 7 nucleotides matching TRBD2. This CDR3 comprises 12 residues. Trimming at V came to 4 bases and at J to 7 bases, leaving 5 bases not matched to a gene. CDR1 is SGHNT and CDR2 is YYREEE in the germline V gene (reference sequence). CDR3 sequence reads: CASSQRGGEQYF. The CDR3 coding sequence is TGTGCCAGCAGCCAGCGGGGAGGGGAGCAGTACTTC.

The gene calls are TRBV27 and TRBJ1-2, with TRBD1 identical over 7 bases. CDR3 length: 18 amino acids. V gave up 6 bases and J gave up 0 bases; unmatched junction bases: 16. The germline V gene encodes CDR1 MNHEY and CDR2 SMNVEV (reference sequence). As DNA, the CDR3 is TGTGCCAGCAGAGGATATACCCGGCGGGACAGAGCTAACTATGGCTACACCTTC. It yields the protein CASRGYTRRDRANYGYTF.

The J gene is TRBJ1-2, the V gene TRBV11-2, with D hard to call. CDR3 length: 14 amino acids. The germline V gene encodes CDR1 SGHAT and CDR2 FQNNGV. Between the trimmed V and J ends, which lost 1 base and 4 bases, there was a span of 10 bases. The CDR3 nucleotides are TGTGCCAGCAGCTTAGGTTTCCAGTCCTATGGCTACACCTTC. Encoded protein: CASSLGFQSYGYTF.

CDR3 protein: CASSQGLGAGGKETQYF. The CDR3 DNA reads TGTGCCAGCAGCCAGGGCCTGGGAGCGGGGGGTAAAGAGACCCAGTACTTC. The rearrangement uses TRBV4-2 and TRBJ2-5; 9 bases agree with TRBD2. V was pared by 3 bases and J by 3 bases, with 11 bases of the junction left unmatched. CDR3 length: 17 amino acids. Germline V CDR1 and CDR2: LGHNA, YNFKEQ.

The genes are TRBV6-5 and TRBJ2-3, with D possibly matching TRBD2 (6 bases). This CDR3 region has 15 residues. V gave up 7 bases and J gave up 1 base, with 15 bases separating them. Germline V gene lookup returns CDR1 MNHEY and CDR2 SVGAGI. CDR3 DNA: TGTGCCAGCAAAAACCTAGCGAAGCGCACAGATACGCAGTATTTT. Translated: CASKNLAKRTDTQYF.